This T cell receptor (beta chain) was profiled in a study of vaccination effects on CD4 cells after COVID-19. At the level of the study: Two doses of BNT162b2 or mRNA-1273 vaccine were administered to participants. Broader study findings: Vaccine- and infection-induced clones showed marked clonal contraction late following vaccination.

TCRdb keeps only in-frame clones here, not all; method: immunoSEQ multiplex PCR. The data show 31,000 or so clones, about two thirds seen once. V was clipped by 1 base and J by 2 bases, with 12 bases between them. The CDR3 loop spans 16 amino acids. Per the germline V gene, CDR1 is SGHRS and CDR2 is YFSETQ. This clone was counted a few times. The antigen is unknown. Having been cultured for around ten days, the cells underwent CD4+ T cell isolation. The authors exchanged half the medium for IL-2 medium on days 3 and 7. This clonotype was obtained from a human donor who received a COVID-19 vaccine. Sequenced material: CD4+ T cells from PBMCs cultured without peptide, taken before COVID-19 vaccination. The J gene is TRBJ2-2, the V gene TRBV5-1, with a tentative D call TRBD1 (6 bases). CDR3 residues: CASSLTDSANTGELFF. The CDR3 DNA is TGCGCCAGCAGCTTGACGGACAGCGCCAACACCGGGGAGCTGTTTTTT.